This T cell receptor beta chain was obtained from a study of human T cells and chemical hapten exposure. Time point: pre-sensitization, week 0. The treatment here: therapeutic diphenylcyclopropenone sensitization with weekly scalp DPC. TCRdb reprocessed the RACE reads with MiXCR, giving one entry per CDR3 protein. The table lists about 62,000 distinct CDR3 sequences, roughly 6.7% of them singletons, with 1.5% to 2% in the top ten. This TCR derives from a woman aged 25-40 years with alopecia areata. Some clones in this sample may be carry-over from other donors' samples. The sequencing here drew on whole blood, taken in connection with sensitization to the hapten diphenylcyclopropenone (DPC).

This CDR3 reads CAITPAPKATEAFF. The CDR3 nucleotides read TGTGCCATCACTCCCGCCCCGAAAGCCACTGAAGCTTTCTTT. This chain links TRBV10-3 with TRBJ1-1, with D uncertain. Germline CDR1 ENHRY, CDR2 SYGVKD. The length of the CDR3 is 14 residues. V lost 7 bases and J lost 4, with 16 bases in between.